This T cell receptor (beta chain) was documented in a study of T cell responses to AZD1222 COVID-19 vaccine. Assay: immunoSEQ multiplex PCR; the TCRdb copy retains only in-frame clones and omits some. The data contain roughly 170,000 clones, almost 90% of them seen just once; the ten biggest clones take up approximately 0.5%. A single count supports this clone. Germline-derived CDR1 and CDR2 are DFQATT and SNEGSKA (reference sequence). Germline trimming cut 7 bases from V and 5 bases from J; bases unmatched to any gene: 1. The CDR3 has 11 amino acids. V gene TRBV20-1 combines with J gene TRBJ2-5; the match to TRBD2 covers 10 bases. This sequence was found in an adult in good health. This material consisted of peripheral blood, taken on day 0 of AZD1222 vaccination. The CDR3 sequence is CSGLAGETQYF. The DNA of the CDR3 is TGCAGTGGACTAGCGGGTGAGACCCAGTACTTC.